This T cell receptor beta chain stems from a study of blood T cell repertoires in COVID-19. Profiling relied on immunoSEQ multiplex PCR, and the TCRdb table lists in-frame clones only, not all of them. The repertoire holds over 90,000 clones, with more than 65% as singletons. Germline V gene sequence: CDR1 MDHEN, CDR2 SYDVKM. The CDR3 has 16 amino acids. After removal of 7 bases from V and 4 bases from J, the junction contained 8 bases not matched to a gene. Sequencing was performed on peripheral blood. The chain is built from TRBV28 and TRBJ1-6; 9 bases match TRBD1. The receptor's source is an elderly man with active or convalescent COVID-19. The CDR3 reads CASTPGQGLYNSPLHF. CDR3 in DNA: TGTGCCAGCACACCGGGACAGGGACTTTATAATTCACCCCTCCACTTT.